This TCR beta chain was sequenced during a study of blood T cell repertoires in COVID-19. Study information: Spain, Italy and the United States supplied samples that represented acute and convalescent COVID-19. Nucleic acid was either cDNA or gDNA, and it came from T cells, B-cell-depleted T cells, or PBMCs.

Generated by immunoSEQ multiplex PCR, the TCRdb table keeps only in-frame clones and is missing some. The data contain about 190,000 clones, more than 60% of them singletons. From germline, CDR1 is MNHNS and CDR2 SASEGT. The CDR3 extends over 13 amino acids. V shed 2 bases and J shed 3 bases, with 5 bases lying between them. This receptor was obtained from a man aged 50 or older who had recovered from COVID-19. V usage is TRBV6-1 and J usage is TRBJ1-5; no clear D gene. Sample: peripheral blood. This chain's CDR3 is CASSELINQPQHF. CDR3 bases: TGTGCCAGCAGTGAACTTATCAATCAGCCCCAGCATTTT.